The subject of this entry is one TCR beta chain. This receptor's antigen is unknown. Base qualities were left out, and no much larger clone turns up one base away. The data are from a study of post-analysis software for immune sequencing data (dated by TCRdb to between 2015 and 2017). In the study overall: The recorded disease courses included relapsing-remitting, secondary progressive and progressive-relapsing multiple sclerosis, and some patients had no subtype annotation. Patient repertoires were compared against about a dozen previously published healthy control repertoires from donors aged 6 to 25 years. A subset of samples was prepared in parallel using single-end sample barcoding, then pooled and co-amplified after Illumina adapter ligation. Paper-wide results and their limitations: Direct clustering with F measure revealed strong co-clustering of samples prepared in the same batch, which led to a batch-effect correction. Significantly lower normalized Chao1 diversity was found in multiple sclerosis patients than in controls, suggesting substantial peripheral T-cell clonal expansion. Significantly higher frequencies in patients than in controls were found for five or six TRBV segments, including TRBV5-6, TRBV5-1 and TRBV20-1. The control group was slightly older than the multiple sclerosis patient group.

Germline trimming amounts to 4 bases on V and 2 bases on J, with 3 as the count of junction bases outside the gene matches. From the cysteine up to the phenylalanine, the CDR3 has a length of 14 residues. Only the CDR3 DNA is retained, 42 bases long and in frame from the first base. The germline V gene yields SQVTM for CDR1 and ANQGSEA for CDR2. TCR beta repertoires were profiled from peripheral blood of roughly 13 young patients with multiple sclerosis to demonstrate the VDJtools post-analysis software. The multiple sclerosis patients were children and adolescents between roughly 6 and 17 years of age. The library was built by means of PCR. The sequencing machine was an Illumina HiSeq 2500. Unique molecular identifiers were incorporated into TCR beta cDNA libraries to reduce PCR and sequencing biases. Approximately 500,000 cDNA molecules were obtained for every 1 to 10 million input T cells, so each molecule roughly corresponded to one T cell. The patient libraries were prepared and sequenced with the same protocol used for the earlier healthy control dataset. Samples belonging to the same batch were prepared together, multiplexed and sequenced on a shared HiSeq lane. The source study handled its data this way. Raw barcoded reads were processed with MIGEC, and single-read molecular identifier groups were discarded before consensus assembly and CDR3 extraction. VDJtools was used for post-analysis of the clonotype tables, with diversity normalized by down-sampling every dataset to the smallest sample size. To correct batch-related cross-sample contamination, repertoire overlap clustering matched CDR3 amino acid sequences but not nucleotide sequences. Through fastp at Q25 and MiXCR, TCRdb rebuilt clones from the public reads, retaining in-frame beta chains. Records with the same CDR3 protein are collapsed into one entry carrying the most frequent genes and DNA. The V and J calls and clone size come from TCRdb's table, not from the authors' own analysis. The sample table contains 650,000 to 900,000 distinct CDR3 sequences; only one count was recorded for more than 45% of them. In total, the top ten clones hold over 4.5% of the sample.

The V and J genes are TRBV29-1 and TRBJ2-3, with 10 central nucleotides matching TRBD2. What was sequenced was blood. The receptor comes from a girl aged 10 to 17 with multiple sclerosis. The DNA is as follows: TGCAGCGTTGTGACTAGCGGGTTCACAGATACGCAGTATTTT. It is translated as CSVVTSGFTDTQYF.